The sample holds a few counts of the clone carrying this T cell receptor beta chain. The data belong to a study of blood T cells in healthy people across ages. The CDR3 has 18 residues. CDR1 and CDR2 (germline): DFQATT, SNEGSKA (reference sequence). Trimming removed 0 bases from V and 3 bases from J, with 21 bases in between. For the second PCR, which ran for about 6 to 11 cycles, a sample-barcoded 5' primer and a J-beta primer mix were used. TCRdb reprocessed the 5' RACE reads via MiXCR and lists one record per CDR3 protein. The data show 1.6 million or so distinct CDR3 sequences, 30% to 35% seen once.

Sample: blood. The clonotype originates from a woman aged 25 to 45 in good health. This chain connects TRBV20-1 to TRBJ1-5; D not certain. CDR3 nucleotide sequence: TGCAGTGCTAGAGATCCGAACACGGGGAGGAACCACAATCAGCCCCAGCATTTT. It specifies CSARDPNTGRNHNQPQHF.